These 28 T cell receptor beta chains were sequenced from one sample in a study of cytomegalovirus exposure and HLA in healthy donors. 13 Jbeta primers and 60 Vbeta primers were used for the PCR. The protocol was immunoSEQ multiplex PCR, while the TCRdb copy is restricted to in-frame clones and leaves out a portion. The data contain around 110,000 clones, 75% of them singletons. Input material: PBMCs. The receptors derive from a woman under 30 in good health and CMV-seronegative.

Here the CDR3 reads CASSSNIISYNEQFF. Written as DNA, the CDR3 is TGTGCCAGCAGCTCCAACATAATCTCCTACAATGAGCAGTTCTTC. The V gene is TRBV13, the J gene TRBJ2-1; D unclear. The CDR3 has 15 residues. The ends were cut back, 4 bases at V and 0 bases at J, with 10 bases in the middle. Germline CDR1 PRHDT, CDR2 FYEKMQ (reference sequence). The full variable domain, completed using reference TRBV13 and TRBJ2-1, is AAGVIQSPRHLIKEKRETATLKCYPIPRHDTVYWYQQGPGQDPQFLISFYEKMQSDKGSIPDRFSAQQFSDYHSELNMSSLELGDSALYFCASSSNIISYNEQFFGPGTRLTVL.

V and J are TRBV5-4 and TRBJ1-5; D remains unclear. Between the trimmed V and J ends, which lost 4 bases and 0 bases, there was a span of 11 bases. The CDR3 has 15 residues. Germline CDR1 SGHNT, CDR2 YYREEE (reference sequence). CDR3 bases: TGTGCCAGCAGCCCGCAGCAGGATAGCAATCAGCCCCAGCATTTT. Protein product: CASSPQQDSNQPQHF.

The chain joins TRBV29-1 to TRBJ1-1, with D maybe TRBD1 (6 bases). The CDR3 is 16 residues long. Germline CDR1 SQVTM, CDR2 ANQGSEA. V lost 4 bases, J lost 0 bases, and 18 bases lay in between. DNA of the CDR3: TGCAGCGTTGCTTGGCGTCGCAGGGGCCTGAACACTGAAGCTTTCTTT. Protein: CSVAWRRRGLNTEAFF.

DNA of the CDR3: TGTGCCTGGAGTGCAGGGACACCCTCCATAGACAATGAGCAGTTCTTC. Protein: CAWSAGTPSIDNEQFF. V usage is TRBV30 and J usage is TRBJ2-1; tentatively, D is TRBD1 (6 bases). Germline CDR1 is GTSNPN and CDR2 is SVGIG (reference sequence). Trimming shortened V by 1 base and J by 5 bases, and 18 bases separated the two germline ends. The CDR3 is 16 amino acids.

This clone showed up just once. V and J are TRBV30 and TRBJ1-6; a possible D gene is TRBD1 (5 bases). The length of the CDR3 is 15 residues. CDR1 is GTSNPN and CDR2 is SVGIG in the germline V gene (reference sequence). V lost 3 bases, J lost 3 bases, and 12 bases lay in between. The CDR3 DNA is TGTGCCTGGAGCGGAGGGGTCCACTATAATTCACCCCTCCACTTT. Protein: CAWSGGVHYNSPLHF.

The chain employs TRBV7-6 and TRBJ2-1, with D tentatively TRBD2 (6 bases). The CDR3 covers 15 residues. The germline V and J ends were trimmed by 5 bases and 6 bases, with 17 bases remaining between them. The germline gives CDR1 SGHVS, CDR2 FNYEAQ. CDR3 protein: CASSAVEGIPNEQFF. For the CDR3, the DNA is TGTGCCAGCAGCGCGGTGGAGGGAATCCCCAATGAGCAGTTCTTC.

The chain recombines TRBV5-4 with TRBJ1-2; 8 nucleotides agree with TRBD1. J was trimmed by 5 bases and V by 1 base; bases with no gene match: 16. Germline V gene sequence: CDR1 SGHNT, CDR2 YYREEE (reference sequence). The CDR3 spans 18 residues. CDR3 nucleotide sequence: TGTGCCAGCAGCTTGAGTATCTTCGGGACAGGTGAAGAGTATGGCTACACCTTC. Its protein is CASSLSIFGTGEEYGYTF. The full variable domain, completed using reference TRBV5-4 and TRBJ1-2, is ETGVTQSPTHLIKTRGQQVTLRCSSQSGHNTVSWYQQALGQGPQFIFQYYREEENGRGNFPPRFSGLQFPNYSSELNVNALELDDSALYLCASSLSIFGTGEEYGYTFGSGTRLTVV.

This clone appeared once. The DNA for the CDR3 is TGTGCCAGCAGCCTGAGTTCACCTAGTCAGGATACGCAGTATTTT. Translating it yields CASSLSSPSQDTQYF. This chain links TRBV5-4 with TRBJ2-3; D is unresolved. V was shortened by 4 bases and J by 6 bases, with 18 bases between the two germline ends. Germline V gene sequence: CDR1 SGHNT, CDR2 YYREEE (reference sequence). CDR3 length equals 15 residues. The variable domain in full, completed from reference TRBV5-4 and TRBJ2-3, reads ETGVTQSPTHLIKTRGQQVTLRCSSQSGHNTVSWYQQALGQGPQFIFQYYREEENGRGNFPPRFSGLQFPNYSSELNVNALELDDSALYLCASSLSSPSQDTQYFGPGTRLTVL.

The chain joins TRBV2 to TRBJ1-4, with 10 nucleotides matching TRBD1. Germline CDR1 reads SNHLY; CDR2 reads FYNNEI. Germline trimming cut 2 bases from V and 6 bases from J; bases unmatched to any gene: 3. The CDR3 totals 15 residues. The CDR3 protein is CASSEWTGGDEKLFF. The CDR3 DNA is TGTGCCAGCAGTGAATGGACAGGGGGGGATGAAAAACTGTTTTTT.

The chain is built from TRBV29-1 and TRBJ2-7; TRBD1 matches at 7 bases. Unmatched junction bases numbered 5, after V lost 3 bases and J lost 3 bases. CDR3 size: 13 residues. Germline CDR1 reads SQVTM; CDR2 reads ANQGSEA. This chain's CDR3 is CSVEGTAHYEQYF. CDR3 coding DNA: TGCAGCGTTGAGGGGACAGCCCACTACGAGCAGTACTTC.

The gene calls are TRBV6-1 and TRBJ1-2; D remains unclear. Germline V gene lookup returns CDR1 MNHNS and CDR2 SASEGT. CDR3 length: 15 amino acids. Between the trimmed V and J ends, which lost 1 base and 0 bases, there was a span of 9 bases. The CDR3 DNA reads as TGTGCCAGCAGTGAAGACATCCTCTCTAACTATGGCTACACCTTC. Translated, it gives CASSEDILSNYGYTF.

This chain joins TRBV5-4 and TRBJ2-7, with D perhaps TRBD1 (6 bases). CDR1 and CDR2 from the germline V gene are SGHNT and YYREEE (reference sequence). The V gene lost 2 bases and the J gene lost 2 bases, with 11 bases spanning the gap. The CDR3 loop spans 14 amino acids. This chain's CDR3 is CASSFIQGPYEQYF. The CDR3 DNA is TGTGCCAGCAGCTTCATACAGGGACCCTACGAGCAGTACTTC.

This clone was seen a handful of times. The rearrangement joins TRBV6-1 to TRBJ1-5; D is unresolved. CDR1 is MNHNS, CDR2 SASEGT, per germline. V dropped 5 bases and J dropped 0 bases, with 5 bases sitting between them. The CDR3 totals 13 residues. The CDR3 spells CASSPNSNQPQHF. CDR3 DNA sequence: TGTGCCAGCAGTCCTAATAGCAATCAGCCCCAGCATTTT.

This sequence joins TRBV4-2 and TRBJ1-4; 7 bases fit TRBD1. The CDR3 sequence is 18 residues long. J gave up 3 bases and V 1 base, and 11 bases lay outside the gene matches. Germline CDR1 is LGHNA and CDR2 is YNFKEQ. CDR3 region: CASSQVPATTGSNEKLFF. Written as DNA, the CDR3 is TGTGCCAGCAGCCAAGTACCCGCCACGACAGGGTCTAATGAAAAACTGTTTTTT.

A few counts support this clone. The chain couples TRBV6-6 to TRBJ2-6, with 8 bases lining up with TRBD1. V trimming: 6 bases; J trimming: 4 bases; junction bases outside the gene matches: 8. Germline CDR1 reads MNHNY; CDR2 reads SVGAGI (reference sequence). The CDR3 is made up of 16 amino acids. The CDR3 sequence: CASRYPGGEGANVLTF. CDR3 nucleotides: TGTGCCAGCAGATACCCAGGGGGCGAGGGGGCCAACGTCCTGACTTTC.

The genes are TRBV6-1 and TRBJ1-6, with a weak D call TRBD1 (6 bases). Germline assignment: CDR1 MNHNS and CDR2 SASEGT. Deletions cut 4 bases from V and 3 bases from J, with 13 bases between. CDR3 size: 16 residues. The CDR3 spells CASSGTQGLYNSPLHF. CDR3 in DNA: TGTGCCAGCAGTGGTACACAGGGCCTCTATAATTCACCCCTCCACTTT.

This chain joins TRBV6-1 and TRBJ1-6; no firm D call. CDR1 and CDR2 (germline): MNHNS, SASEGT. This CDR3 is built from 17 residues. V gave up 3 bases and J gave up 0 bases, with 12 bases separating them. For the CDR3, the DNA is TGTGCCAGCAGTGATCCGGTTGGGAGCTCCTATAATTCACCCCTCCACTTT. Amino acids: CASSDPVGSSYNSPLHF.

This chain links TRBV28 with TRBJ1-4, with unresolved D. CDR3 length: 14 residues. Germline assignment: CDR1 MDHEN and CDR2 SYDVKM. V was cut by 7 bases and J by 0 bases, with 9 bases left in between. This CDR3 reads CASITDSTNEKLFF. In DNA form, the CDR3 reads TGTGCCAGCATCACAGATTCAACTAATGAAAAACTGTTTTTT.

The chain has TRBV5-6 and TRBJ2-7; TRBD2 might be the D (6 bases). Germline CDR1 and CDR2: SGHDT and YYEEEE. The V gene lost 4 bases and the J gene lost 0 bases, with 8 bases spanning the gap. The CDR3 is 13 amino acids. The CDR3 is CASSPGVSYEQYF. The CDR3 region has the DNA TGTGCCAGCAGCCCGGGGGTCTCCTACGAGCAGTACTTC.

This rearrangement joins TRBV28 to TRBJ2-5; D remains unclear. The germline CDR1 and CDR2 sequences are MDHEN and SYDVKM. This CDR3 comprises 14 residues. Trimming left V 4 bases short and J 8 bases short, with 17 bases between. The CDR3 region is CASSSPHQRFTQYF. Written as DNA, the CDR3 is TGTGCCAGCAGTTCCCCGCACCAGAGGTTTACCCAGTACTTC.

J is TRBJ1-3 and V is TRBV5-1; D perhaps matches TRBD1 (5 bases). The V end lost 0 bases, the J end lost 0 bases, and 7 bases lay between the germline ends. In germline, CDR1 is SGHRS, CDR2 YFSETQ. There are 15 residues in the CDR3. The CDR3 protein is CASSLEGISGNTIYF. CDR3 DNA: TGCGCCAGCAGCTTGGAGGGGATCTCTGGAAACACCATATATTTT.

The rearrangement joins TRBV28 to TRBJ1-1; no reliable D call. V lost 4 bases, J lost 8 bases, and 11 bases lay in between. In germline, CDR1 is MDHEN, CDR2 SYDVKM. The CDR3 extends over 12 amino acids. Here the CDR3 DNA reads TGTGCCAGCAGTTACCCAGCACAGGAAGCTTTCTTT. This encodes CASSYPAQEAFF.

The chain recombines TRBV19 with TRBJ1-5; TRBD1 matches 7 bases. CDR3 length: 16 residues. Germline CDR1 is LNHDA and CDR2 is SQIVND (reference sequence). The J segment lost 2 bases and the V segment lost 5 bases, leaving 9 bases of the junction unmatched. The CDR3 here is CASSPHTGVGNQPQHF. CDR3 nucleotides: TGTGCCAGTAGTCCGCACACAGGGGTTGGCAATCAGCCCCAGCATTTT.

In this sample, this clone turned up a few times. The genes are TRBV5-1 and TRBJ1-1; D gene ambiguous. The CDR3 loop spans 14 amino acids. Trimming removed 1 base at V and 4 bases at J, with 11 bases between. Looked up from germline, CDR1 is SGHRS and CDR2 is YFSETQ. CDR3: CASSLPNYGTEAFF. Here the CDR3 DNA reads TGCGCCAGCAGCTTGCCGAATTACGGCACTGAAGCTTTCTTT.

The CDR3 here is CASSFLQGAGELFF. Written as DNA, the CDR3 is TGTGCCAGCAGCTTCCTCCAGGGGGCAGGGGAGCTGTTTTTT. The chain recombines TRBV7-9 with TRBJ2-2; 8 bases are a match to TRBD1. Germline V lookup: CDR1 SEHNR, CDR2 FQNEAQ (reference sequence). This CDR3 contains 14 residues. V gave up 3 bases and J gave up 8 bases; unmatched junction bases: 5.

This clone was detected only a few times. The chain employs TRBV19 and TRBJ2-1, with 7 bases lining up with TRBD1. Germline V CDR1 and CDR2: LNHDA, SQIVND (reference sequence). V lost 3 bases, J lost 5 bases, and 7 bases stayed unmatched. The CDR3 is 15 residues long. The CDR3 reads CASSILTGVHNEQFF. The CDR3 DNA is TGTGCCAGTAGTATCCTAACAGGGGTCCACAATGAGCAGTTCTTC.

This clone was seen a handful of times. The chain joins TRBV11-1 to TRBJ1-1; TRBD1 is a possible D gene (5 bases). From germline, CDR1 is SGHAT and CDR2 FQDESV (reference sequence). V was trimmed by 1 base and J by 5 bases, leaving 11 bases between them. CDR3 length equals 14 residues. CDR3 region: CASSLVFGATEAFF. CDR3 nucleotides: TGTGCCAGCAGCTTAGTTTTTGGGGCTACTGAAGCTTTCTTT.

As DNA, the CDR3 is TGTGCCAGCAGAACAAAGCGGGGGCTTAGCACAGATACGCAGTATTTT. Its translation: CASRTKRGLSTDTQYF. The J gene is TRBJ2-3, the V gene TRBV7-8, with 8 bases lining up with TRBD2. Germline values: CDR1 SGHVS, CDR2 FQNEAQ. The CDR3 is made up of 16 amino acids. After removal of 6 bases from V and 0 bases from J, the junction contained 8 bases not matched to a gene.